This T cell receptor (beta chain) derives from a study of cytomegalovirus exposure and HLA in healthy donors. Overall study findings and caveats: TCR beta V- and J-gene trimming was later associated with a missense DCLRE1C variant. The study designated 150 or so TCR beta chains cytomegalovirus-associated.

CDR3 length equals 16 residues. CDR1 SEHNR and CDR2 FQNEAQ come from the germline V gene (reference sequence). V lost 0 bases, J lost 4 bases, and 14 bases lay in between. With 60 Vbeta and 13 Jbeta primers, the PCR was carried out. Clones were read by immunoSEQ multiplex PCR, and TCRdb kept only the in-frame ones, dropping some. Of around 160,000 clones in the sample, 68% are singletons; the top ten hold around 2.8%. This clone has only a few counts. Antigen: not known. The chain has TRBV7-9 and TRBJ2-3, with D hard to call. The sequenced material came from PBMCs. This sequence was found in a woman aged 35 to 49 in good health and CMV-seropositive. The CDR3 sequence: CASSLALLRLSDTQYF. The CDR3 bases are TGTGCCAGCAGCTTAGCGCTCCTGAGACTGTCAGATACGCAGTATTTT.